What follows are 28 T cell receptor beta chains derived from one specimen sequenced in a study of identical twins. TCRdb used MiXCR to reprocess the 5' RACE reads, holding one entry per CDR3 protein. This sample carries 470,000 or so distinct CDR3 sequences, 20% to 25% of them seen once, and the ten largest clones take roughly 2.8%. In addition, the sample was reused for a study of T cells expressing NK-cell markers.

The sequenced material came from CD4+ T cells sorted from blood. Receptors were obtained from a woman between 18 and 30 years old in good health.

The J gene is TRBJ2-5, the V gene TRBV5-5; D tentatively fits TRBD1 or TRBD2 (6 bases each). Germline-derived CDR1 and CDR2 are SGHKS and YYEKEE (reference sequence). V gave up 0 bases and J gave up 3 bases, with 15 bases separating them. There are 16 residues in the CDR3. The CDR3 DNA reads as TGTGCCAGCAGCTTGGCGGGGGCTGCTGGTAAAGAGACCCAGTACTTC. It codes for CASSLAGAAGKETQYF.

The chain employs TRBV10-3 and TRBJ2-3, with 8 bases aligning to TRBD2. This CDR3 region has 16 residues. The J segment lost 2 bases and the V segment lost 6 bases, leaving 10 bases of the junction unmatched. From germline, CDR1 is ENHRY and CDR2 SYGVKD. CDR3 region: CAISRQTSGTTDTQYF. Written as DNA, the CDR3 is TGTGCCATCAGCCGGCAAACTAGCGGAACCACAGATACGCAGTATTTT.

This clonotype occurred a few times. This chain uses TRBV7-8 with TRBJ1-1; 10 nucleotides align to TRBD1. The germline CDR1 and CDR2 sequences are SGHVS and FQNEAQ. Losses at the gene ends were 5 bases for V and 3 bases for J; bases not matched to a gene: 9. The CDR3 loop spans 16 amino acids. The CDR3 sequence is CASSPRQGAGDTEAFF. The DNA of the CDR3 is TGTGCCAGCAGCCCGAGACAGGGGGCTGGGGACACTGAAGCTTTCTTT.

This clonotype has only a few counts. V is TRBV10-3 and J is TRBJ2-5; weak D call: TRBD1 (6 bases). The V end lost 4 bases, the J end lost 5 bases, and 14 bases lay between the germline ends. There are 14 residues in the CDR3. In germline, CDR1 is ENHRY, CDR2 SYGVKD. CDR3 amino acids: CAISASGDGETQYF. CDR3 DNA: TGTGCCATCAGTGCCTCAGGGGACGGGGAGACCCAGTACTTC.

This clonotype has only a few counts. V is TRBV5-1 and J is TRBJ2-1; no clear D gene. The ends were cut back, 0 bases at V and 8 bases at J, with 12 bases in the middle. CDR1 and CDR2 (germline): SGHRS, YFSETQ. This CDR3 spans 14 amino acids. CDR3 coding DNA: TGCGCCAGCAGCTTGGGGCTAATCGATTATGAGCAGTTCTTC. It is translated as CASSLGLIDYEQFF.

This clonotype was seen a few times. This sequence joins TRBV15 and TRBJ2-7; weak D call: TRBD2 (6 bases). Trimming left V 0 bases short and J 0 bases short, with 9 bases between. CDR3 size: 15 residues. Germline V gene lookup returns CDR1 LNHNV and CDR2 YYDKDF (reference sequence). The CDR3 DNA sequence: TGTGCCACCAGCAGAGAGGCGGGGTACTCCTACGAGCAGTACTTC. Its protein is CATSREAGYSYEQYF.

The sample holds a few counts of this clonotype. The genes are TRBV29-1 and TRBJ2-1, with TRBD2 matching over 12 bases. With V trimmed by 7 bases and J by 7 bases, 5 bases remained unmatched. The V gene's germline CDR1 is SQVTM and CDR2 ANQGSEA. The CDR3 has 13 residues. CDR3: CSGPGTSGNEQFF. CDR3 nucleotides: TGCAGCGGGCCGGGGACTAGCGGGAATGAGCAGTTCTTC.

V gene TRBV20-1 combines with J gene TRBJ2-1; possible D gene TRBD2, 7 bases. The CDR3 is made up of 12 amino acids. The germline gives CDR1 DFQATT, CDR2 SNEGSKA (reference sequence). The CDR3 DNA sequence: TGCAGCCGCGGGGGCGCCTACAATGAGCAGTTCTTC. Translation: CSRGGAYNEQFF.

There are many counts of this clonotype. The chain joins TRBV5-6 to TRBJ2-7, with 8 bases that match TRBD1. There are 14 residues in the CDR3. The V and J ends lost 6 bases and 3 bases, in that order; junction bases with no gene match: 8. Germline values: CDR1 SGHDT, CDR2 YYEEEE. The CDR3 DNA reads TGTGCCAGCACCCCACAGGGGGATAACTACGAGCAGTACTTC. Encoded protein: CASTPQGDNYEQYF.

The chain joins TRBV5-3 to TRBJ2-5; possibly TRBD2 for D (5 bases). TRBV5-3 is classed as an ORF, of uncertain function. There are 14 residues in the CDR3. With 8 bases removed from V and 7 bases from J, the gap between germline ends came to 21 bases. Here the CDR3 reads CARGLVGMPGTQYF. CDR3 bases: TGTGCCAGGGGCCTTGTCGGGATGCCGGGGACCCAGTACTTC.

The V gene is TRBV5-1, the J gene TRBJ2-1; 9 bases map to TRBD2. The CDR3 has 14 residues. J was trimmed by 9 bases and V by 0 bases; bases with no gene match: 4. Germline V lookup: CDR1 SGHRS, CDR2 YFSETQ. CDR3 in DNA: TGCGCCAGCAGCTTGGACCCTAGCGGGGCTGAGCAGTTCTTC. It yields the protein CASSLDPSGAEQFF.

This clonotype has at least ten counts. The chain combines TRBV20-1 with TRBJ2-1; D is ambiguous. The CDR3 spans 11 residues. Germline CDR1 DFQATT, CDR2 SNEGSKA (reference sequence). Between the trimmed V and J ends, which lost 7 bases and 3 bases, there was a span of 7 bases. This chain's CDR3 is CSVGLYNEQFF. CDR3 nucleotides: TGCAGTGTTGGCCTCTACAATGAGCAGTTCTTC.

V gene TRBV20-1 combines with J gene TRBJ1-1, with 10 positions matching TRBD1. The CDR3 length is 17 residues. CDR1 DFQATT and CDR2 SNEGSKA come from the germline V gene (reference sequence). J gave up 0 bases and V 4 bases, and 11 bases lay outside the gene matches. Here the CDR3 reads CSAKRQGATTMNTEAFF. CDR3 coding DNA: TGCAGTGCTAAGCGACAGGGGGCGACCACTATGAACACTGAAGCTTTCTTT.

This chain joins TRBV11-2 and TRBJ2-3, with 7 positions matching TRBD2. Germline assignment: CDR1 SGHAT and CDR2 FQNNGV. The CDR3 length is 15 residues. After removal of 8 bases from V and 2 bases from J, the junction contained 10 bases not matched to a gene. As DNA, the CDR3 is TGTGCCAGCGGGAGGGACCGCGGCTCCACAGATACGCAGTATTTT. Translating gives CASGRDRGSTDTQYF.

This clonotype showed up just a few times. The chain links TRBV4-3 to TRBJ1-2; the D is unclear. Trimming removed 0 bases at V and 0 bases at J, with 14 bases between. Germline V CDR1 and CDR2: LGHNA, YSLEER. The CDR3 is 17 residues long. DNA of the CDR3: TGCGCCAGCAGCCAAGATAGGTTCGGCACCACTAACTATGGCTACACCTTC. Translated, it gives CASSQDRFGTTNYGYTF.

The genes are TRBV29-1 and TRBJ2-3; tentative D call: TRBD2 (5 bases). The CDR3 runs to 13 residues. Germline V lookup: CDR1 SQVTM, CDR2 ANQGSEA. V dropped 6 bases and J dropped 2 bases, with 12 bases sitting between them. The DNA for the CDR3 is TGCAGCGTCGTCTCGGGGTCCACAGATACGCAGTATTTT. Translating gives CSVVSGSTDTQYF.

In its sample, this clonotype was seen a few times. This rearrangement joins TRBV5-1 to TRBJ2-2; 8 bases match TRBD1. Germline V lookup: CDR1 SGHRS, CDR2 YFSETQ. With V trimmed by 4 bases and J by 2 bases, 7 bases remained unmatched. The CDR3 length is 16 residues. The CDR3 sequence: CASSLRTGSNTGELFF. As DNA, the CDR3 is TGCGCCAGCAGCCTGCGGACAGGGAGTAACACCGGGGAGCTGTTTTTT.

The rearrangement uses TRBV5-1 and TRBJ2-5, with D perhaps being TRBD1 or TRBD2 (6 bases each). This CDR3 is 15 amino acids long. V was trimmed by 2 bases and J by 2 bases, leaving 13 bases between them. CDR1 is SGHRS and CDR2 is YFSETQ in the germline V gene. In DNA form, the CDR3 reads TGCGCCAGCAGCTTTGGAGGGGGTCGGCAAGAGACCCAGTACTTC. It encodes CASSFGGGRQETQYF.

This clonotype was counted between two and nine times. The chain employs TRBV7-9 and TRBJ1-2, with D hard to call. The germline V gene encodes CDR1 SEHNR and CDR2 FQNEAQ (reference sequence). Trimming left V 2 bases short and J 9 bases short, with 13 bases between. This CDR3 spans 13 amino acids. DNA for the CDR3: TGTGCCAGCAGCTTAACTGGACCGAGGAGCTACACCTTC. Its translation is CASSLTGPRSYTF.

V is TRBV6-1 and J is TRBJ2-1; possibly TRBD1 or TRBD2 for D (5 bases each). V dropped 11 bases and J dropped 8 bases, with 19 bases sitting between them. Germline values: CDR1 MNHNS, CDR2 SASEGT. This CDR3 is built from 13 residues. DNA for the CDR3: TGTGCCGCCCGGGACGGCTTTTGGGATGAGCAGTTCTTC. Protein sequence: CAARDGFWDEQFF.

The J gene is TRBJ2-6, the V gene TRBV29-1, with D uncertain. V was clipped by 2 bases and J by 1 base, with 6 bases between them. Germline V lookup: CDR1 SQVTM, CDR2 ANQGSEA. This CDR3 comprises 14 residues. The CDR3 sequence: CSVESGSGANVLTF. Here the CDR3 DNA reads TGCAGCGTTGAATCCGGGTCTGGGGCCAACGTCCTGACTTTC.

The chain employs TRBV11-2 and TRBJ2-3, with D possibly being TRBD1 (6 bases). Trimming left V 1 base short and J 3 bases short, with 17 bases between. Germline V gene data show CDR1 as SGHAT and CDR2 as FQNNGV. The CDR3 spans 17 residues. CDR3 in amino acids: CASSLGHYGQGTDTQYF. The CDR3 bases are TGTGCCAGCAGCTTAGGTCATTACGGGCAGGGGACAGATACGCAGTATTTT. Full variable domain (missing parts from reference TRBV11-2 and TRBJ2-3): EAGVAQSPRYKIIEKRQSVAFWCNPISGHATLYWYQQILGQGPKLLIQFQNNGVVDDSQLPKDRFSAERLKGVDSTLKIQPAKLEDSAVYLCASSLGHYGQGTDTQYFGPGTRLTVL.

V usage is TRBV18 and J usage is TRBJ2-5, with D unresolved. V was shortened by 0 bases and J by 0 bases, with 5 bases between the two germline ends. Germline V gene lookup returns CDR1 KGHSH and CDR2 LQKENI. The CDR3 totals 14 residues. The CDR3 is CASSPPGYQETQYF. The DNA of the CDR3 is TGTGCCAGCTCACCACCAGGTTACCAAGAGACCCAGTACTTC.

This clonotype was picked up a small number of times. This chain joins TRBV7-9 and TRBJ2-1; 7 bases fit TRBD2. This CDR3 contains 12 residues. The trim removed 6 bases at V and 7 bases at J, leaving 3 bases unmatched. Germline V gene sequence: CDR1 SEHNR, CDR2 FQNEAQ (reference sequence). The CDR3 spells CASRGGSNEQFF. CDR3 coding DNA: TGTGCCAGCAGGGGGGGGTCTAATGAGCAGTTCTTC.

This clonotype was counted many times. The rearrangement joins TRBV7-2 to TRBJ2-7; D gene uncertain. V lost 3 bases, J lost 5 bases, and 5 bases lay in between. There are 11 residues in the CDR3. Looked up from germline, CDR1 is SGHTA and CDR2 is FQGNSA. The CDR3 nucleotides are TGTGCCAGCAGCTTCCCAAACGAGCAGTACTTC. This gives the protein CASSFPNEQYF.

This chain uses TRBV20-1 with TRBJ1-2; no clear D. CDR1 and CDR2 from the germline V gene are DFQATT and SNEGSKA (reference sequence). The CDR3 extends over 14 amino acids. V lost 1 base and J 8 bases, leaving 17 bases between the germline ends. In nucleotides, the CDR3 is TGCAGTGCTAGAGGTCTACCAGGAACTAGGGGCTACACCTTC. Translating gives CSARGLPGTRGYTF.

The rearrangement links TRBV7-9 to TRBJ2-7; D is uncertain. CDR3 length: 11 residues. Trimming removed 5 bases from V and 3 bases from J, with 5 bases in between. CDR1 is SEHNR, CDR2 FQNEAQ, per germline (reference sequence). The CDR3 coding sequence is TGTGCCAGCAGCCCATACTACGAGCAGTACTTC. Amino acid sequence: CASSPYYEQYF. Combining the CDR3 with reference TRBV7-9 and TRBJ2-7 gives the whole variable domain DTGVSQNPRHKITKRGQNVTFRCDPISEHNRLYWYRQTLGQGPEFLTYFQNEAQLEKSRLLSDRFSAERPKGSFSTLEIQRTEQGDSAMYLCASSPYYEQYFGPGTRLTVT.

This clonotype was detected only a few times. The rearrangement uses TRBV9 and TRBJ2-2, with D possibly matching TRBD2 (6 bases). V lost 0 bases, J lost 1 base, and 7 bases lay in between. Germline CDR1 and CDR2: SGDLS and YYNGEE. This CDR3 has 15 amino acids. CDR3 coding DNA: TGTGCCAGCAGCGTAGGCGGGATGAACACCGGGGAGCTGTTTTTT. It codes for CASSVGGMNTGELFF.